This is a list of T cell receptor beta chains from one sample in a study of CD4 T cells in relation to SARS-CoV-2 and coronaviruses. Profiling relied on immunoSEQ multiplex PCR, and the TCRdb table lists in-frame clones only, not all of them. Of more than 20,000 clones listed, about 60% are singletons. Antigens of these TCRs are unknown. Sequencing was done on a sample of CD4+ T cells from PBMCs, cultured in vitro. The receptors were sampled from a human donor in good health. Each CDR3 is given with its conserved first and last residue. Each record gives: V gene, clone size, D gene, J gene, CDR3 protein, CDR3 DNA. D genes are given only for firm matches. Size values are once, few and many counts, or a class for expanded clones, and some rows have none.

TRBV5-4	NA	NA	TRBJ2-5	CASSLAGRQETQYF	TGTGCCAGCAGCTTGGCGGGTAGGCAAGAGACCCAGTACTTC
TRBV29-1	NA	TRBD2	TRBJ2-2	CSVRSRGANTGELFF	TGCAGCGTCCGATCACGGGGGGCGAACACCGGGGAGCTGTTTTTT
TRBV5-1	NA	NA	TRBJ1-3	CASSISGGNTIYF	TGCGCCAGCAGCATCTCAGGGGGAAACACCATATATTTT
TRBV2	few	NA	TRBJ1-4	CASSIQGETNEKLFF	TGTGCCAGCAGTATCCAGGGAGAAACTAATGAAAAACTGTTTTTT
TRBV7-8	NA	NA	TRBJ2-6	CASSEEGRPRGGANVLTF	TGTGCCAGCAGCGAGGAGGGTAGGCCCCGGGGAGGGGCCAACGTCCTGACTTTC
TRBV5-1	few	NA	TRBJ2-3	CASSLELVGTDTQYF	TGCGCCAGCAGCTTGGAATTGGTGGGCACAGATACGCAGTATTTT
TRBV6-6	few	NA	TRBJ2-2	CASSLQGMEGTGELFF	TGTGCCAGCAGTCTACAGGGGATGGAGGGCACCGGGGAGCTGTTTTTT
TRBV20-1	NA	TRBD2	TRBJ2-1	CSASRTSGYNEQFF	TGCAGTGCTAGTAGGACTAGCGGGTACAATGAGCAGTTCTTC
TRBV7-2	NA	NA	TRBJ2-3	CASSPFVRDTQYF	TGTGCCAGCAGCCCGTTTGTGAGAGATACGCAGTATTTT
TRBV7-2	NA	NA	TRBJ2-1	CASSLGFNEQFF	TGTGCCAGCAGCTTAGGCTTTAATGAGCAGTTCTTC
TRBV7-3	NA	TRBD1	TRBJ2-7	CASSIQGDRDEQYF	TGTGCCAGCAGCATCCAAGGGGACAGGGATGAGCAGTACTTC
TRBV11-2	NA	NA	TRBJ1-2	CASSLGYDGRYGYTF	TGTGCCAGCAGCTTAGGATATGACGGGCGGTATGGCTACACCTTC
TRBV6-2/TRBV6-3	NA	NA	TRBJ2-7	CASTPSEYREPILSYEQYF	TGTGCCAGCACCCCGAGTGAGTACAGGGAACCTATTCTCTCCTACGAGCAGTACTTC
TRBV5-1	few	TRBD1	TRBJ1-1	CASSLRTGGLMNTEAFF	TGCGCCAGCAGCTTAAGGACAGGGGGACTTATGAACACTGAAGCTTTCTTT
TRBV7-2	medium-sized	TRBD1	TRBJ1-2	CASSSIRGHGGYTF	TGTGCCAGCAGCTCAATCAGGGGGCACGGTGGCTACACCTTC
TRBV28	NA	TRBD2	TRBJ2-2	CASSSSGRDTGELFF	TGTGCCAGCAGTTCTAGCGGGAGAGATACCGGGGAGCTGTTTTTT
TRBV19	NA	NA	TRBJ2-7	CASSYRDSYEQYF	TGTGCCAGTAGTTATCGAGACTCCTACGAGCAGTACTTC
TRBV3-1/TRBV3-2	few	NA	TRBJ2-3	CASSLPGEGAGDTQYF	TGTGCCAGCAGCCTCCCCGGGGAGGGGGCCGGGGATACGCAGTATTTT
TRBV9	NA	NA	TRBJ2-7	CASSVGGDISYEQYF	TGTGCCAGCAGCGTAGGGGGGGACATTTCCTACGAGCAGTACTTC
TRBV7-2	NA	NA	TRBJ2-1	CASMAPYSYNEQFF	TGTGCCAGCATGGCACCGTACTCCTACAATGAGCAGTTCTTC
TRBV14	NA	TRBD1	TRBJ2-1	CASSPHRDSMIGQFF	TGTGCCAGCAGCCCTCACCGGGACAGTATGATCGGGCAGTTCTTC
TRBV9	NA	NA	TRBJ2-7	CASSVGTTLPYEQYF	TGTGCCAGCAGCGTAGGGACTACCCTACCCTACGAGCAGTACTTC
TRBV27	once	TRBD1	TRBJ2-2	CASSSFGTGFTGELFF	TGTGCCAGCAGTTCGTTCGGGACAGGGTTTACCGGGGAGCTGTTTTTT
TRBV10-3	few	TRBD2	TRBJ2-3	CAISVGTSGRQTDTQYF	TGTGCCATCAGTGTTGGGACTAGCGGGAGGCAGACAGATACGCAGTATTTT
TRBV30	NA	NA	TRBJ1-2	CAWKTEPPGGYTF	TGTGCCTGGAAGACCGAACCCCCGGGGGGCTACACCTTC
TRBV7-8	NA	TRBD2	TRBJ2-2	CASSPRLAGGIGELFF	TGTGCCAGCAGCCCTCGACTAGCGGGAGGGATCGGGGAGCTGTTTTTT
TRBV5-1	NA	TRBD2	TRBJ2-1	CASSLAAGGSQFF	TGCGCCAGCAGCTTGGCGGCGGGAGGCTCTCAGTTCTTC
TRBV6-6	NA	TRBD2	TRBJ2-5	CASSYSPSGQETQYF	TGTGCCAGCAGTTACTCGCCTAGCGGGCAAGAGACCCAGTACTTC
TRBV7-2	NA	TRBD1	TRBJ2-7	CASSLDRGAYEQYF	TGTGCCAGCAGCTTAGACAGGGGTGCCTACGAGCAGTACTTC
TRBV5-1	NA	TRBD2	TRBJ2-1	CASSSSSGGYNEQFF	TGCGCCAGCAGCTCGTCTAGCGGGGGCTACAATGAGCAGTTCTTC
TRBV7-2	NA	NA	TRBJ1-2	CASSRVGGNYGYTF	TGTGCCAGCAGCAGAGTTGGGGGTAACTATGGCTACACCTTC
TRBV5-1	NA	NA	TRBJ2-5	CASSPEAQETQYF	TGCGCCAGCAGCCCGGAAGCCCAAGAGACCCAGTACTTC
TRBV5-4	NA	TRBD1	TRBJ1-2	CASSRGQEGLSFGYGYTF	TGTGCCAGCAGCAGGGGACAGGAAGGCCTCTCCTTCGGCTATGGCTACACCTTC
TRBV6-6	NA	NA	TRBJ1-4	CASRLGTSLNEKLFF	TGTGCCAGCAGACTGGGCACAAGCTTAAATGAAAAACTGTTTTTT
TRBV6-5	NA	TRBD1	TRBJ1-2	CASRLGQDNYGYTF	TGTGCCAGCAGACTCGGACAGGATAACTATGGCTACACCTTC
TRBV30	NA	TRBD1	TRBJ2-2	CARMRGGALNTGELFF	TGTGCCCGGATGAGAGGGGGCGCGCTAAACACCGGGGAGCTGTTTTTT
TRBV28	NA	NA	TRBJ1-1	CASSFFTEAFF	TGTGCCAGCAGTTTTTTCACTGAAGCTTTCTTT
TRBV6-5	NA	TRBD1	TRBJ2-7	CASSYGQGFYEQYF	TGTGCCAGCAGTTACGGACAGGGTTTCTACGAGCAGTACTTC
TRBV5-1	NA	TRBD2	TRBJ2-1	CASSFFASGGVNSYNEQFF	TGCGCCAGCAGCTTCTTTGCTAGCGGGGGGGTAAACTCCTACAATGAGCAGTTCTTC
TRBV14	NA	NA	TRBJ2-1	CASSQSWTYNEQFF	TGTGCCAGCAGTCAGAGTTGGACCTACAATGAGCAGTTCTTC
TRBV14	few	NA	TRBJ1-1	CASSQGSGLWTEAFF	TGTGCCAGCAGCCAAGGATCCGGGTTATGGACTGAAGCTTTCTTT
TRBV13	NA	TRBD2	TRBJ2-1	CASSGTTYNEQFF	TGTGCCAGCTCTGGGACTACCTACAATGAGCAGTTCTTC
TRBV7-9	few	TRBD2	TRBJ2-3	CASSSHAGGTDTQYF	TGTGCCAGCAGCTCACACGCGGGGGGCACAGATACGCAGTATTTT
TRBV3-1/TRBV3-2	NA	NA	TRBJ2-7	CASSLRGGGSYEQYF	TGTGCCAGCAGCCTCCGTGGTGGGGGCTCCTACGAGCAGTACTTC
TRBV5-8	NA	TRBD2	TRBJ2-3	CASSLGSGERTDTQYF	TGTGCCAGCAGCTTGGGGAGCGGGGAACGCACAGATACGCAGTATTTT
TRBV19	NA	TRBD1	TRBJ1-1	CATTTGFAEAFF	TGTGCCACCACGACAGGGTTTGCTGAAGCTTTCTTT
TRBV6-2/TRBV6-3	NA	NA	TRBJ1-1	CASSSERSTEAFF	TGTGCCAGCAGTTCCGAGCGAAGCACTGAAGCTTTCTTT
TRBV6-5	NA	NA	TRBJ1-3	CASRIDRSSGNTIYF	TGTGCCAGCAGGATTGACCGGAGCTCTGGAAACACCATATATTTT
TRBV7-2	NA	NA	TRBJ2-1	CASSGRTTYNEQFF	TGTGCCAGCAGCGGGAGGACAACCTACAATGAGCAGTTCTTC
TRBV10-3	NA	NA	TRBJ1-2	CAISGTVNYGYTF	TGTGCCATCAGTGGTACAGTAAACTATGGCTACACCTTC
TRBV2	NA	TRBD2	TRBJ2-1	CASSLLLLTSGRDNEQFF	TGTGCCAGCAGTTTACTGCTACTGACTAGCGGGAGGGACAATGAGCAGTTCTTC
TRBV7-8	NA	TRBD2	TRBJ2-3	CASSSGGLAGMDTQYF	TGTGCCAGCAGCTCTGGAGGACTAGCGGGGATGGATACGCAGTATTTT
TRBV28	NA	NA	TRBJ2-5	CASSFGGRAYPETQYF	TGTGCCAGCAGTTTTGGGGGTAGGGCCTACCCTGAGACCCAGTACTTC
TRBV6-5	NA	NA	TRBJ1-2	CASSYSTGGGGYTF	TGTGCCAGCAGTTACTCCACGGGGGGGGGTGGCTACACCTTC
TRBV18	NA	TRBD1	TRBJ2-7	CASSRLVAGGSYEQYF	TGTGCCAGCTCACGCCTTGTGGCAGGGGGTTCCTACGAGCAGTACTTC
TRBV4-1	NA	TRBD2	TRBJ2-1	CASRLAGSYNEQFF	TGCGCCAGCAGACTAGCGGGATCCTACAATGAGCAGTTCTTC
TRBV5-1	few	TRBD2	TRBJ2-1	CASSLALSGLAGNEQFF	TGCGCCAGCAGCTTGGCCCTATCGGGACTAGCGGGCAATGAGCAGTTCTTC
TRBV5-1	NA	NA	TRBJ2-7	CASSPHLGDTSSYEQYF	TGCGCCAGCAGCCCTCACCTAGGGGACACAAGCTCCTACGAGCAGTACTTC
TRBV6-5	NA	TRBD2	TRBJ2-3	CASSPRGGGDTQYF	TGTGCCAGCAGTCCGCGGGGGGGCGGAGATACGCAGTATTTT